Reported below is one TCR beta chain. Its antigen is undetermined. It was with a sample-barcoded 5' primer and a J-beta primer mix that a second PCR of roughly 6 to 12 cycles was run. TCRdb re-analysed the 5' RACE reads in MiXCR, keeping a single row per CDR3 protein. The top ten hold approximately 14% of the sample, which has some 1.1 million distinct CDR3 sequences, around two fifths seen once. The sample belongs to a study of blood T cells in healthy people across ages. Points from the study as a whole: Roughly linear age-related decline in beta diversity appeared, significant by age 40.

V dropped 9 bases and J dropped 3 bases, with 17 bases sitting between them. The germline gives CDR1 MNHEY, CDR2 SVGAGI. The length of the CDR3 is 14 residues. Healthy Caucasian individuals from Russia aged roughly 6 to 100 were enrolled as donors. Per sample, a minimum of 6 million PBMCs were isolated. This receptor was taken from a man between 18 and 35 years old in good health. This chain connects TRBV6-5 to TRBJ1-1, with D perhaps TRBD1 (5 bases). Material for sequencing was blood. CDR3 loop: CASNNRGGYTEAFF. CDR3 nucleotide sequence: TGTGCCAGTAACAACCGGGGGGGTTACACTGAAGCTTTCTTT.